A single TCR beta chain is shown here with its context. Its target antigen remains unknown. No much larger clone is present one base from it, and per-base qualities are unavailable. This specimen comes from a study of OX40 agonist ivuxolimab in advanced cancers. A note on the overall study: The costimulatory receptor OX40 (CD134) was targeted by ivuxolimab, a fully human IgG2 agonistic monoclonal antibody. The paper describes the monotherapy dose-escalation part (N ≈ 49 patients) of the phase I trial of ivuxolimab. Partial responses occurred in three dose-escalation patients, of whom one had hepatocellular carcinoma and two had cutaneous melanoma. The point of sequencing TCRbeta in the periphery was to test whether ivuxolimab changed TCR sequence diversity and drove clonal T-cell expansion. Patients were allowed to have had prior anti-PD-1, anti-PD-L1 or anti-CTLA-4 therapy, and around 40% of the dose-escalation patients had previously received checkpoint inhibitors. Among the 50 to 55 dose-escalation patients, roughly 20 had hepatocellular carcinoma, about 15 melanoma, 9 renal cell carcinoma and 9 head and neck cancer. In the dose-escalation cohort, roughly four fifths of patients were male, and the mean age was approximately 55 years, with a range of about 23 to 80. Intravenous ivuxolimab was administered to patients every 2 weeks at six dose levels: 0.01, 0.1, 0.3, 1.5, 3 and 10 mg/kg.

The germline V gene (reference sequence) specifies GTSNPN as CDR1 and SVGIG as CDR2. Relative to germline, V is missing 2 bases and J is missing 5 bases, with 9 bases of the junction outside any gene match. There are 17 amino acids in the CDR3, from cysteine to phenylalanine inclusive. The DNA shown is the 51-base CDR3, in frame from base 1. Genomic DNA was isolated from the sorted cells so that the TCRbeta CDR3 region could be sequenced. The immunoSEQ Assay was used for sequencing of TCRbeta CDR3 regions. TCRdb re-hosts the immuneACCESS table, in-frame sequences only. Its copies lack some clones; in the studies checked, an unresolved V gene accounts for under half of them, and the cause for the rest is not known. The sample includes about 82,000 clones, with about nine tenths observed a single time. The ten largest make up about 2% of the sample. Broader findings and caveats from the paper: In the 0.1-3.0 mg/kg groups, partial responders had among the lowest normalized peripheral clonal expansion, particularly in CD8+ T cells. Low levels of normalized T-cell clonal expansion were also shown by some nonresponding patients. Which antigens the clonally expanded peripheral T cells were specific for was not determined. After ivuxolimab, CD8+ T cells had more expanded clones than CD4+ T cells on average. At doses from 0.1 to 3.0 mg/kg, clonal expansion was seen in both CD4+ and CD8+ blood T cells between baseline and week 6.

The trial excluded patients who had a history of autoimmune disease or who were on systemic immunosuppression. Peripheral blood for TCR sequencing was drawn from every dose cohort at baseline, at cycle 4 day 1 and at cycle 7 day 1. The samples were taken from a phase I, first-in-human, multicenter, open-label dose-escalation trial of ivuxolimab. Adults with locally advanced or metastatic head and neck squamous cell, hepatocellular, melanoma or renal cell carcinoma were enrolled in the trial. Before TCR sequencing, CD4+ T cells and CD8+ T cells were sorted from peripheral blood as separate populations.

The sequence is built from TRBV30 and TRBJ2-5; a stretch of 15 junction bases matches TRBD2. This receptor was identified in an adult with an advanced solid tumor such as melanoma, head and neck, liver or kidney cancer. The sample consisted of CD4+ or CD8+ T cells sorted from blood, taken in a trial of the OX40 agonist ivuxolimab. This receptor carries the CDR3 CAWSTGTSGRMGETQYF. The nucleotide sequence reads TGTGCCTGGAGTACAGGGACTAGCGGGAGGATGGGCGAGACCCAGTACTTC.